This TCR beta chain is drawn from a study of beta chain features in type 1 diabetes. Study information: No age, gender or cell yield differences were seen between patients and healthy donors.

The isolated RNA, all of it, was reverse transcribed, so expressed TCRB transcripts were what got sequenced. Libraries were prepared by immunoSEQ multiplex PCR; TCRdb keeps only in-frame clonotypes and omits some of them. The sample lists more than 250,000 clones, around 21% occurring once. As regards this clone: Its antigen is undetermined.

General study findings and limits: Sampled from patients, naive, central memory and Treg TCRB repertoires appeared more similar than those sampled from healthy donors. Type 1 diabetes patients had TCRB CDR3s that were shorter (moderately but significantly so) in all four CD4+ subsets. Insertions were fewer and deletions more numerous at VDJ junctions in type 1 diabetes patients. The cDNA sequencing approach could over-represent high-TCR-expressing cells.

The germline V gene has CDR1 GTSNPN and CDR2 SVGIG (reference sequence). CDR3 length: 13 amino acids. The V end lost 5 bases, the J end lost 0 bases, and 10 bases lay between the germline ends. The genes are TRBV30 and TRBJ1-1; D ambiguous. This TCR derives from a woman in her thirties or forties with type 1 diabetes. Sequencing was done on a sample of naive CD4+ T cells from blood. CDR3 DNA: TGTGCCTGGGAGATCCGGGTGAACACTGAAGCTTTCTTT. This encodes CAWEIRVNTEAFF.